This entry is about one T cell receptor (beta chain). The data are from a study of blood T cell repertoires in COVID-19. Study summary: Both acute and convalescent COVID-19 samples were obtained from the United States, Italy and Spain.

Trimming stripped 1 base from V and 4 bases from J, with 19 bases between. Germline-derived CDR1 and CDR2 are SGHVS and FQNEAQ. This CDR3 contains 17 residues. In the study's own analysis: Reference gene primer amplification gave nucleated cell count estimates. The repertoire was sequenced with immunoSEQ multiplex PCR; TCRdb's copy has only in-frame clones and lacks some. V and J calls plus clone size are reproduced from that table; the DNA served to infer D and trimming. This table has about 100,000 clones, roughly 88% appearing once. This TCR derives from a woman aged 60-70 years with acute or convalescent COVID-19. The chain combines TRBV7-8 with TRBJ1-1; no firm D call. The sample consisted of peripheral blood. The CDR3 nucleotides read TGTGCCAGCAGCTTAGGCCCCTCTACCCTCTCGAGCACTGAAGCTTTCTTT. Protein: CASSLGPSTLSSTEAFF.